This section outlines one T cell receptor (beta chain) sequence together with its context. Its antigen is currently unknown. This entry comes from a study of shared clonotypes between healthy human individuals. Study-wide results and limits: Generally, estimated richness proved larger in naive subsets than it did in memory subsets. Shared clonotypes: 4.5% to 5% naive CD4, 3% to 3.5% naive CD8, 2.3% memory CD4, roughly 0.4% memory CD8.

Germline V gives CDR1 MNHEY, CDR2 SMNVEV (reference sequence). The V and J ends lost 2 bases and 0 bases respectively, with 8 bases between them. The CDR3 totals 15 residues. The assay was carried out at the deep level. Clones were sequenced by immunoSEQ multiplex PCR, and TCRdb holds only the in-frame ones, with some missing. Found here are approximately 2.5 million clones, more than 85% of them singletons; the top ten hold about 0.39%. Among the donors, all were Caucasian adults who lived in Nashville, Tennessee. The chain joins TRBV27 to TRBJ2-1; possible D gene TRBD2, 5 bases. The sample taken for sequencing was naive CD4+ T cells from PBMCs. Subset specified: CD45RA+ positively selected. The TCR was taken from a young man in good health. Some clones in this sample may be carry-over from other donors' samples. This CDR3 is CASSLGSFSYNEQFF. The CDR3 region has the DNA TGTGCCAGCAGTTTAGGGAGTTTCTCCTACAATGAGCAGTTCTTC.